This TCR beta chain was retrieved from a study of blood T cell repertoires in COVID-19 (dated by TCRdb to the early 2020s). About the full investigation: Samples covering the acute and convalescent phases of COVID-19 were provided by collaborators in the United States, Italy and Spain. The prospective study material was composed of cDNA or gDNA derived from T cells, B-cell-depleted T cells, or PBMCs. The dataset comprised deeply sampled blood TCRbeta repertoires from subjects exposed to, actively infected with, or recovered from COVID-19. The repertoires were released in a freely available public database intended as a resource for research on the immune response to SARS-CoV-2. Samples came from the ongoing ImmuneRACE study (first 160 participants) plus 1,254 subjects from 6 global collaborators. Sample metadata almost always included a de-identified subject ID, COVID-19 status, age in years and sex. HLA class I and class II types, where available, came from metadata supplied by the sample provider rather than from assay-based typing.

TCRbeta CDR3 regions were amplified from genomic DNA using the immunoSEQ Assay, a bias-controlled multiplex PCR. The source study handled its data this way. The number of nucleated cells in each sample was estimated from the amplification of reference gene primers within the assay. Sequence reads were collapsed and filtered to measure the absolute abundance of every unique TCRbeta CDR3 rearrangement. For each sample, productive Simpson clonality was calculated by taking the square root of Simpson's diversity index across productive rearrangements. As stored in TCRdb, this immuneACCESS dataset retains in-frame rearrangements with V and J assigned. A fraction of the clones does not appear; measured against another copy, unresolved V genes explain less than half of the discrepancy, and the remainder lacks a known reason. V, J and clone size derive from that table, while D and trimming were established from the DNA sequence. Counted in this sample were more than 250,000 clones; about four fifths of them appeared once. Jointly, the top ten make up roughly 1.2% of the sample.

Compared with germline, V lacks 4 bases and J lacks 0 bases; bases without a gene match: 13. Including cysteine and phenylalanine, the CDR3 has 18 amino acids. Left in the record is the CDR3 DNA by itself, 54 bases read in frame from the first base. CDR1 and CDR2 were assigned from the germline V gene as SGHNT and YENEEA. Each collaborating institution followed its own protocols to collect whole blood in K2EDTA tubes. For TCRbeta analysis, collaborator samples were shipped as frozen whole blood, as isolated PBMCs, or as DNA extracted from either sample type. The paper's findings and limits, for the study overall: Clinical and demographic metadata were provided uncurated, with the amount varying by source and participant.

With respect to this clone: It has no known antigen specificity. Base quality data are lacking; no much larger clone is found one base away.

This receptor was identified in a woman in her forties or fifties with acute or convalescent COVID-19. This sequence uses TRBV11-3 and TRBJ1-1; TRBD1 matches 8 bases in the middle. The sequencing sample was made of peripheral blood. The DNA sequence is TGTGCCAGCAGCTCCTGGACAGGGTCGCATCGCATGAACACTGAAGCTTTCTTT. It translates to CASSSWTGSHRMNTEAFF. Where the CDR3 stops, the reference TRBV11-3 and TRBJ1-1 genes take over; the full variable domain is EAGVVQSPRYKIIEKKQPVAFWCNPISGHNTLYWYLQNLGQGPELLIRYENEEAVDDSQLPKDRFSAERLKGVDSTLKIQPAELGDSAVYLCASSSWTGSHRMNTEAFFGQGTRLTVV.